This paragraph reports one T cell receptor beta chain. As yet, its antigen is unknown. The PCR made use of 60 Vbeta and 13 Jbeta primers. Generated by immunoSEQ multiplex PCR, the TCRdb table keeps only in-frame clones and is missing some. The sample carries approximately 290,000 clones, about 80% recorded once. The data derive from a study of cytomegalovirus exposure and HLA in healthy donors. Study-wide findings and caveats: The classifier reportedly diagnosed cytomegalovirus status with high specificity and sensitivity. Cytomegalovirus-associated status was assigned to some 180 TCR beta chains. In vitro experiments confirmed that three CMV-associated chains were specific for CMV antigens.

Germline V gene lookup returns CDR1 LNHDA and CDR2 SQIVND (reference sequence). V was pared by 7 bases and J by 5 bases, with 14 bases between. This CDR3 spans 13 amino acids. Sequences were obtained from PBMCs. V is TRBV19 and J is TRBJ1-1; TRBD1 is a possible D gene (5 bases). The TCR sequence derives from a girl aged 2-10 years in good health and CMV-seronegative. CDR3 in amino acids: CASTNAKGTEAFF. The DNA for the CDR3 is TGTGCCAGTACCAATGCGAAGGGGACTGAAGCTTTCTTT. Using reference TRBV19 and TRBJ1-1 for the parts outside the CDR3, the full variable domain is DGGITQSPKYLFRKEGQNVTLSCEQNLNHDAMYWYRQDPGQGLRLIYYSQIVNDFQKGDIAEGYSVSREKKESFPLTVTSAQKNPTAFYLCASTNAKGTEAFFGQGTRLTVV.